Below, 26 T cell receptor beta chains from the same sample are listed, as sequenced in a study of identical twins. From the 5' RACE reads, TCRdb called clonotypes with MiXCR, one entry per CDR3 protein. The sample gives approximately 530,000 distinct CDR3 sequences, approximately 20% of which show up once; about 0.48% is in the top ten. These same data were also listed under a study on yellow fever vaccine responses in identical twins.

The sequencing sample was made of CD4+ T cells sorted from blood. These receptors were obtained from a woman aged 18-29 years in good health.

This chain joins TRBV6-5 and TRBJ2-3; D is possibly TRBD1 (5 bases). The CDR3 runs 11 residues. In germline, CDR1 is MNHEY, CDR2 SVGAGI. V lost 8 bases and J lost 5, with 8 bases in between. The CDR3 loop reads CASVRGDTQYF. In nucleotides, the CDR3 is TGTGCCAGCGTTAGGGGAGATACGCAGTATTTT.

This clonotype is a singleton in its sample. V and J are TRBV6-1 and TRBJ2-1; 9 bases align to TRBD2. CDR3 size: 17 residues. V lost 6 bases and J lost 4; bases outside the gene matches: 13. Germline CDR1 MNHNS, CDR2 SASEGT. Written as DNA, the CDR3 is TGTGCCAGCAGCCAGAACCGACTAGCGGAGTCATACAATGAGCAGTTCTTC. Encoded protein: CASSQNRLAESYNEQFF.

This clonotype was counted a few times. V gene TRBV20-1 combines with J gene TRBJ2-5; D perhaps matches TRBD2 (5 bases). V was trimmed by 1 base and J by 3 bases, leaving 6 bases between them. CDR3 length equals 12 residues. Germline V CDR1 and CDR2: DFQATT, SNEGSKA (reference sequence). The CDR3 nucleotides are TGCAGTGCTAGAGGAGGGAAAGAGACCCAGTACTTC. Translating it yields CSARGGKETQYF.

Only a few counts were recorded for this clonotype. The J gene is TRBJ2-6, the V gene TRBV12-3 or TRBV12-4; D is possibly TRBD2 (6 bases). Trimming shortened V by 8 bases and J by 3 bases, and 26 bases separated the two germline ends. The CDR3 covers 19 residues. CDR3: CASSPGGTGFLSGANVLTF. The CDR3 DNA reads TGTGCCAGCTCCCCGGGCGGGACGGGATTTTTGAGTGGGGCCAACGTCCTGACTTTC.

The chain joins TRBV20-1 to TRBJ2-2; the D is unclear. Germline V gives CDR1 DFQATT, CDR2 SNEGSKA (reference sequence). Trimming cost V 3 bases and J 7 bases, with 12 bases left between them. The CDR3 length is 13 residues. CDR3 in amino acids: CSARQEIGGELFF. CDR3 nucleotide sequence: TGCAGTGCTAGGCAGGAAATCGGCGGGGAGCTGTTTTTT.

This clonotype was seen at least ten times. The chain carries TRBV7-3 and TRBJ2-1; 8 nucleotides align to TRBD1. Trimming took 2 bases from V and 6 from J; bases not matched to a gene: 6. The CDR3 totals 15 residues. Germline V gene data show CDR1 as SGHTA and CDR2 as FQGTGA. CDR3 region: CASSLGQGASNEQFF. The CDR3 nucleotides read TGTGCCAGCAGCTTAGGACAGGGTGCCAGCAATGAGCAGTTCTTC.

The CDR3 loop is CASSLVGQGYEEQYF. The DNA of the CDR3 is TGCGCCAGCAGCTTGGTGGGACAGGGTTATGAAGAGCAGTACTTC. The chain is built from TRBV5-1 and TRBJ2-7; TRBD1 matches at 9 bases. J was trimmed by 7 bases and V by 0 bases; bases with no gene match: 8. This CDR3 has 15 residues. Germline lookup yields CDR1 SGHRS and CDR2 YFSETQ.

The genes are TRBV12-3 or TRBV12-4 and TRBJ2-7; TRBD1 is a possible D gene (5 bases). The CDR3 has 12 residues. Trimming took off 7 bases at V and 6 bases at J, with 13 bases between the two ends. CDR3 amino acids: CASKQEGSEQYF. The CDR3 coding sequence is TGTGCCAGCAAACAGGAAGGTAGCGAGCAGTACTTC.

This clonotype came up many times. V usage is TRBV7-2 and J usage is TRBJ2-1; perhaps TRBD1 as D (6 bases). Trimming cost V 5 bases and J 5 bases, with 10 bases left between them. Germline V gene data show CDR1 as SGHTA and CDR2 as FQGNSA. CDR3 length: 13 amino acids. The CDR3 spells CASSRNRDNEQFF. The DNA for the CDR3 is TGTGCCAGCAGCCGGAACAGGGACAATGAGCAGTTCTTC.

This clonotype turned up a few times. The chain couples TRBV20-1 to TRBJ2-7; 11 positions match TRBD1. The V gene's germline CDR1 is DFQATT and CDR2 SNEGSKA (reference sequence). The CDR3 has 14 residues. J was trimmed by 0 bases and V by 6 bases; bases with no gene match: 4. The CDR3 region is CSARTGGLSYEQYF. Written as DNA, the CDR3 is TGCAGTGCCCGGACAGGGGGCCTCTCCTACGAGCAGTACTTC.

This clonotype showed up just a few times. The chain joins TRBV15 to TRBJ2-7; 9 bases fit TRBD1. V shed 3 bases, J shed 0 bases, and the junction held 18 bases outside the gene matches. Germline V gene lookup returns CDR1 LNHNV and CDR2 YYDKDF (reference sequence). The CDR3 contains 20 residues. CDR3 DNA sequence: TGTGCCACCAGCAGGGGTACTGGACAGGGGTGGCTATACGACTCCTACGAGCAGTACTTC. It specifies CATSRGTGQGWLYDSYEQYF.

This clonotype was recorded a few times. The chain links TRBV20-1 to TRBJ2-2; 7 bases are shared with TRBD2. The CDR3 totals 14 residues. The V gene end was trimmed by 5 bases and the J gene end by 1 base; junction bases not matched to a gene: 4. Germline lookup yields CDR1 DFQATT and CDR2 SNEGSKA (reference sequence). The DNA of the CDR3 is TGCAGTGCTTATGCTAGCGGGAACACCGGGGAGCTGTTTTTT. Translation gives CSAYASGNTGELFF.

This chain uses TRBV12-3 or TRBV12-4 with TRBJ2-5, with D hard to call. V lost 6 bases, J lost 2 bases, and 10 bases lay in between. The CDR3 is made up of 13 amino acids. The CDR3 region has the DNA TGTGCCAGCAGATTCAAGAATCAAGAGACCCAGTACTTC. Translated: CASRFKNQETQYF.

The rearrangement uses TRBV28 and TRBJ1-4; D unresolved. The CDR3 covers 16 residues. Germline V gene sequence: CDR1 MDHEN, CDR2 SYDVKM. V was cut by 4 bases and J by 0 bases, with 12 bases left in between. CDR3 region: CASSSGWSATNEKLFF. DNA for the CDR3: TGTGCCAGCAGTTCCGGGTGGTCTGCAACTAATGAAAAACTGTTTTTT.

This clonotype was counted only a few times. The chain couples TRBV7-6 to TRBJ1-5, with TRBD1 matching over 9 bases. Germline V gene data show CDR1 as SGHVS and CDR2 as FNYEAQ. The CDR3 length is 15 residues. V was clipped by 1 base and J by 6 bases; unmatched bases: 4. The CDR3 spells CASSLGQGGGQPQHF. The CDR3 DNA reads TGTGCCAGCAGCTTAGGACAGGGGGGAGGTCAGCCCCAGCATTTT.

This clonotype came up a few times. CDR3 loop: CAISAERGTDTQYF. The CDR3 DNA reads TGTGCCATCAGTGCGGAGCGAGGCACAGATACGCAGTATTTT. The V and J genes are TRBV10-3 and TRBJ2-3; unclear D gene. Germline V gives CDR1 ENHRY, CDR2 SYGVKD. There are 14 residues in the CDR3. With 4 bases removed from V and 1 base from J, the gap between germline ends came to 9 bases.

This clonotype turned up a few times. The V gene is TRBV6-5, the J gene TRBJ2-1, with D uncertain. Germline lookup yields CDR1 MNHEY and CDR2 SVGAGI. This CDR3 contains 11 residues. The V end lost 6 bases, the J end lost 7 bases, and 7 bases lay between the germline ends. CDR3 in DNA: TGTGCCAGCAGGCTAAAAAATGAGCAGTTCTTC. It encodes CASRLKNEQFF.

The chain joins TRBV27 to TRBJ1-3, with D possibly TRBD1 on 6 matching bases. The germline V gene has CDR1 MNHEY and CDR2 SMNVEV (reference sequence). The CDR3 has 15 amino acids. Deletions cut 2 bases from V and 2 bases from J, with 10 bases between. CDR3 in amino acids: CASSLVAGAGNTIYF. In DNA, the CDR3 is TGTGCCAGCAGTTTAGTGGCAGGGGCTGGAAACACCATATATTTT.

The chain is built from TRBV6-2 or TRBV6-3 and TRBJ2-5; 10 bases are shared with TRBD2. The CDR3 covers 15 residues. Germline V gene lookup returns CDR1 MNHEY and CDR2 SVGEGT. V lost 3 bases to trimming and J lost 5 bases; unmatched junction nucleotides: 6. CDR3 loop: CASSYPSSGSETQYF. CDR3 nucleotide sequence: TGTGCCAGCAGTTATCCTTCTAGCGGGAGTGAGACCCAGTACTTC.

This clonotype was found a few times. The chain combines TRBV6-6 with TRBJ1-2; D perhaps matches TRBD1 (6 bases). The V end lost 2 bases, the J end lost 8 bases, and 12 bases lay between the germline ends. This CDR3 region has 13 residues. In germline, CDR1 is MNHNY, CDR2 SVGAGI (reference sequence). In DNA form, the CDR3 reads TGTGCCAGCAGTTACGGACAGCCAGGGGGCTACACCTTC. Amino acids: CASSYGQPGGYTF.

This clonotype appeared a few times. V gene TRBV7-9 combines with J gene TRBJ2-1; D perhaps matches TRBD1 (6 bases). Germline CDR1 is SEHNR and CDR2 is FQNEAQ (reference sequence). The CDR3 spans 16 residues. The V gene lost 4 bases and the J gene lost 3 bases, with 16 bases spanning the gap. The CDR3: CASSSKTGAIYNEQFF. The CDR3 nucleotides are TGTGCCAGCAGCTCGAAGACAGGCGCTATCTACAATGAGCAGTTCTTC. Combining the CDR3 with reference TRBV7-9 and TRBJ2-1 gives the whole variable domain DTGVSQNPRHKITKRGQNVTFRCDPISEHNRLYWYRQTLGQGPEFLTYFQNEAQLEKSRLLSDRFSAERPKGSFSTLEIQRTEQGDSAMYLCASSSKTGAIYNEQFFGPGTRLTVL.

This clonotype was detected only a few times. The chain couples TRBV7-9 to TRBJ2-2; 10 positions match TRBD2. V was pared by 1 base and J by 4 bases, with 3 bases of the junction left unmatched. The CDR3 has 16 residues. Per germline, CDR1 SEHNR and CDR2 FQNEAQ (reference sequence). CDR3 sequence: CASSLELAGITGELFF. CDR3 DNA sequence: TGTGCCAGCAGCTTAGAACTAGCGGGAATCACCGGGGAGCTGTTTTTT.

This clonotype occurred a few times. The chain carries TRBV3-1 and TRBJ2-5; D is ambiguous. This CDR3 spans 14 amino acids. Deletions cut 4 bases from V and 2 bases from J, with 11 bases between. Germline V CDR1 and CDR2: LGHDT, YNNKEL (reference sequence). CDR3 sequence (DNA): TGTGCCAGCAGCCCATTCGGAACACAAGAGACCCAGTACTTC. It is translated as CASSPFGTQETQYF.

Comment on this clonotype: The junction differs from germline at one of its ends, possibly a read error. V gene TRBV20-1 combines with J gene TRBJ1-4; D might be TRBD1 (5 bases). Germline V gives CDR1 DFQATT, CDR2 SNEGSKA (reference sequence). This CDR3 is built from 16 residues. The CDR3 here is CSARDPGDSGSFRGVF. CDR3 coding DNA: TGCAGTGCTAGAGATCCCGGGGACTCCGGATCCTTTCGTGGGGTTTTT.

The chain couples TRBV6-2 or TRBV6-3 to TRBJ2-3; 8 bases line up with TRBD2. V shed 6 bases, J shed 0 bases, and the junction held 5 bases outside the gene matches. Per germline, CDR1 MNHEY and CDR2 SVGEGT. CDR3 length: 15 residues. Here the CDR3 reads CASSRLAISTDTQYF. DNA of the CDR3: TGTGCCAGCAGCCGACTAGCGATAAGCACAGATACGCAGTATTTT.

J is TRBJ2-7 and V is TRBV12-3 or TRBV12-4, with D possibly TRBD2 on 6 matching bases. This CDR3 comprises 14 residues. With 5 bases removed from V and 2 bases from J, the gap between germline ends came to 13 bases. The CDR3 region has the DNA TGTGCCAGCAGTCGGCGGGACCAAGCCTACGAGCAGTACTTC. Amino acid sequence: CASSRRDQAYEQYF.